The 5 T cell receptor beta chains below all came from one sample that was sequenced in a study of T cell repertoires in cytomegalovirus infection. Using its own MiXCR run on the reads, TCRdb lists one record per CDR3 protein. The sample holds 300,000 to 400,000 distinct CDR3 sequences, 25% to 35% seen once. No antigen is known for these receptors. The starting material was cultured PBMCs, obtained from culture after CMV antigen stimulation. The receptors shown here come from a human donor in good health (CMV status not recorded). Some clones in this sample may be carry-over from other donors' samples.

This clonotype has a count of ten or more. The V gene is TRBV4-1, the J gene TRBJ2-5; D gene ambiguous. CDR3 length equals 14 residues. The V end lost 4 bases, the J end lost 1 base, and 10 bases lay between the germline ends. Germline values: CDR1 MGHRA, CDR2 YSYEKL. CDR3 sequence reads: CASSPTGFQETQYF. In DNA form, the CDR3 reads TGCGCCAGCAGCCCAACGGGTTTCCAAGAGACCCAGTACTTC.

The chain uses TRBV5-1 and TRBJ2-1, with no clear D. V was clipped by 0 bases and J by 0 bases, with 4 bases between them. This CDR3 comprises 14 residues. The germline V gene has CDR1 SGHRS and CDR2 YFSETQ. In nucleotides, the CDR3 is TGCGCCAGCAGCTTGGACCCCTCCTACAATGAGCAGTTCTTC. Translated, it gives CASSLDPSYNEQFF.

There are many counts of this clonotype. The chain has TRBV7-2 and TRBJ2-7, with TRBD2 matching 8 bases. The CDR3 runs to 16 residues. Germline V gene lookup returns CDR1 SGHTA and CDR2 FQGNSA. The V gene end was trimmed by 6 bases and the J gene end by 1 base; junction bases not matched to a gene: 11. In nucleotides, the CDR3 is TGTGCCAGCAGGCTAACCGACGGACTAGCTTCCTACGAGCAGTACTTC. Its translation: CASRLTDGLASYEQYF.

On this clonotype itself: A clone one base away is much larger, so this may be a read error. The chain recombines TRBV7-3 with TRBJ1-3; D is uncertain. The CDR3 covers 15 residues. Germline assignment: CDR1 SGHTA and CDR2 FQGTGA. The CDR3 DNA reads as TGTGCCAGCAGCTTGATGGGTTCCTCTGGAACCACCATATATTTT. This gives the protein CASSLMGSSGTTIYF.

This rearrangement joins TRBV12-3 or TRBV12-4 to TRBJ1-1; D gene unclear. CDR3 length: 15 amino acids. V was shortened by 1 base and J by 3 bases, with 12 bases between the two germline ends. CDR3 region: CASSLVTLKDTEAFF. CDR3 DNA sequence: TGTGCCAGCAGTTTAGTGACACTGAAAGACACTGAAGCTTTCTTT.